A selection of T cell receptor beta chains follows, all from one sample in a study of T cells in localized non-small cell lung cancer. Method: immunoSEQ multiplex PCR; TCRdb's copy keeps in-frame clones and lacks some. Of fewer than 2,000 clones in the sample, roughly 25% are singletons; the top ten hold 20% to 25%. The material was normal lung tissue next to the tumor, obtained before any cancer treatment. The source is a male donor at least 60 years old with stage II lung adenocarcinoma. Each CDR3 is given with its conserved first and last residue. Fields, in order: V gene, J gene, D gene, clone size, CDR3 DNA, CDR3 protein. The D gene is left open where the match is weak. Only part of the rows carry a size: once, few, many, or a class if the clone is expanded.

V: TRBV18
J: TRBJ1-3
D: NA
size: NA
DNA: TGTGCCAGCTCACCCCAGGCTAACTCTGGAAACACCATATATTTT
CDR3: CASSPQANSGNTIYF

V: TRBV5-1
J: TRBJ2-2
D: NA
size: NA
DNA: TGCGCCAGCAGCTCACCCTCCGGGACCCGGGGCGGGGAGCTGTTTTTT
CDR3: CASSSPSGTRGGELFF

V: TRBV29-1
J: TRBJ1-3
D: NA
size: once
DNA: TGCAGCGTTGAAGGAGTAAGAAACACCATATATTTT
CDR3: CSVEGVRNTIYF

V: TRBV6-8
J: TRBJ1-1
D: NA
size: medium-sized
DNA: TGTGCCAGCAGTTACCGTGGAGGCGGCGCGGCGAACACTGAAGCTTTCTTT
CDR3: CASSYRGGGAANTEAFF

V: TRBV11-3
J: TRBJ1-5
D: TRBD1
size: NA
DNA: TGTGCCAGCAGCTCAACTACAGGGGTTAATCAGCCCCAGCATTTT
CDR3: CASSSTTGVNQPQHF

V: TRBV19
J: TRBJ1-2
D: NA
size: NA
DNA: TGTGCCAGTAGTTCGCCGGGTAGTAACTATGGCTACACCTTC
CDR3: CASSSPGSNYGYTF

V: TRBV11-3
J: TRBJ2-3
D: TRBD2
size: few
DNA: TGTGCCAGCAGCCAAGCGGGACTAGCGGTTCACACAGATACGCAGTATTTT
CDR3: CASSQAGLAVHTDTQYF

V: TRBV7-6
J: TRBJ2-4
D: NA
size: NA
DNA: TGTGCCAGCAGCTTAGATCTTATAACAGGGACTAAAAACATTCAGTACTTC
CDR3: CASSLDLITGTKNIQYF

V: TRBV11-3
J: TRBJ1-4
D: NA
size: NA
DNA: TGTGCCAGCAGCTACCCATCGACAACTAATGAAAAACTGTTTTTT
CDR3: CASSYPSTTNEKLFF

V: TRBV10-2
J: TRBJ2-2
D: TRBD2
size: NA
DNA: TGCGCCAGCAGTGAGTCGGGGAGGGAGACCGGGGAGCTGTTTTTT
CDR3: CASSESGRETGELFF

V: TRBV18
J: TRBJ1-1
D: TRBD1
size: few
DNA: TGTGCCAGCTCACGGAGGACAGGGACGTCCACTGAAGCTTTCTTT
CDR3: CASSRRTGTSTEAFF

V: TRBV29-1
J: TRBJ2-1
D: NA
size: NA
DNA: TGCAGCGCCGGTACGGGAATTTCTTACAATGAGCAGTTCTTC
CDR3: CSAGTGISYNEQFF

V: TRBV6-8
J: TRBJ1-5
D: NA
size: large
DNA: TGTGCCAGCAGTTCCTGGGACAGCAATCAGCCCCAGCATTTT
CDR3: CASSSWDSNQPQHF

V: TRBV6-8
J: TRBJ2-2
D: TRBD2
size: NA
DNA: TGTGCCAGCAGTATTCCGGGACTAGCGGGGCCCGGGGAGCTGTTTTTT
CDR3: CASSIPGLAGPGELFF

V: TRBV11-3
J: TRBJ1-6
D: NA
size: few
DNA: TGTGCCAGCAGCCCCGGGACCGATAATTCACCCCTCCACTTT
CDR3: CASSPGTDNSPLHF

V: TRBV9
J: TRBJ2-5
D: NA
size: few
DNA: TGTGCCAGCAGCCCCCTTACGGTCCAAGAGACCCAGTACTTC
CDR3: CASSPLTVQETQYF

V: TRBV30
J: TRBJ2-7
D: TRBD1
size: NA
DNA: TGTGCCTGGAGTTCTTGGGACAGGGTTTCCTACGAGCAGTACTTC
CDR3: CAWSSWDRVSYEQYF

V: TRBV6-8
J: TRBJ1-3
D: NA
size: NA
DNA: TGTGCCAGCAGATCCCAGGGCCTCTCTGGAAACACCATATATTTT
CDR3: CASRSQGLSGNTIYF

V: TRBV11-3
J: TRBJ1-1
D: NA
size: NA
DNA: TGTGCCAGCAGCTATTTCGGGGGGTCCAGGAACACTGAAGCTTTCTTT
CDR3: CASSYFGGSRNTEAFF

V: TRBV11-3
J: TRBJ1-5
D: NA
size: few
DNA: TGTGCCAGCAGCTTAGATTGGACGGTAAGCAATCAGCCCCAGCATTTT
CDR3: CASSLDWTVSNQPQHF

V: TRBV25-1
J: TRBJ1-1
D: NA
size: NA
DNA: TGTGCCAGCACGTGGGGGAACACTGAAGCTTTCTTT
CDR3: CASTWGNTEAFF

V: TRBV30
J: TRBJ1-6
D: NA
size: few
DNA: TGTGCCTGGAGTGTTGGGAAGAATTCACCCCTCCACTTT
CDR3: CAWSVGKNSPLHF

V: TRBV10-2
J: TRBJ2-1
D: TRBD1
size: NA
DNA: TGCGCCAGCAGCCCCCGGACAGGGGAGGGGGACAATGAGCAGTTCTTC
CDR3: CASSPRTGEGDNEQFF

V: TRBV9
J: TRBJ1-6
D: NA
size: NA
DNA: TGTGCCAGCAGTGAGACGGGGGGCTCCTATAATTCACCCCTCCACTTT
CDR3: CASSETGGSYNSPLHF

V: TRBV23-1
J: TRBJ2-7
D: NA
size: NA
DNA: TGCGCCAGCAGCCCCCCGCCGGGGGTTGGAAGGTACGAGCAGTACTTC
CDR3: CASSPPPGVGRYEQYF

V: TRBV19
J: TRBJ1-2
D: NA
size: large
DNA: TGTGCCAGTAGTCCTTCCTCCAGTCCTAACTATGGCTACACCTTC
CDR3: CASSPSSSPNYGYTF

V: TRBV23-1
J: TRBJ2-7
D: NA
size: few
DNA: TGCGCCAGCAGCCAAGATAGTGGGGGATTGAAGTACTTC
CDR3: CASSQDSGGLKYF

V: TRBV6-8
J: TRBJ1-1
D: NA
size: large
DNA: TGTGCCAGCGGGACCTATGGGAAGGAGGCTTTCTTT
CDR3: CASGTYGKEAFF

V: TRBV18
J: TRBJ1-5
D: TRBD1
size: NA
DNA: TGTGCCAGCTCACACAGGGGGATACAGCCCCAGCATTTT
CDR3: CASSHRGIQPQHF

V: TRBV18
J: TRBJ1-1
D: TRBD1
size: NA
DNA: TGTGCCAGCTCTACAGGGGAAACTGAAGCTTTCTTT
CDR3: CASSTGETEAFF

V: TRBV11-3
J: TRBJ1-2
D: NA
size: medium-sized
DNA: TGTGCCAGCAGCTTGGTCAGTCTGGGGTATGGCTACACCTTC
CDR3: CASSLVSLGYGYTF

V: TRBV6-8
J: TRBJ2-7
D: NA
size: NA
DNA: TGTGCCAGCAGCTCCCAGGGGATTCCCCTGGAGCAGTACTTC
CDR3: CASSSQGIPLEQYF

V: TRBV19
J: TRBJ2-3
D: TRBD2
size: large
DNA: TGTGCCAGTAGGCCGACTAGCGGGGGGTTCGATACGCAGTATTTT
CDR3: CASRPTSGGFDTQYF

V: TRBV11-3
J: TRBJ2-7
D: NA
size: once
DNA: TGTGCCAGCAGCTTAGGCAGGCGGGACAGCTACCCTTACGAGCAGTACTTC
CDR3: CASSLGRRDSYPYEQYF

V: TRBV11-3
J: TRBJ2-3
D: NA
size: NA
DNA: TGTGCCAGCAGCTTCCCCCCAGCGCCAGATACGCAGTATTTT
CDR3: CASSFPPAPDTQYF

V: TRBV10-3
J: TRBJ1-1
D: NA
size: few
DNA: TGTGCCATCAGAAAAGAGCCGAACACTGAAGCTTTCTTT
CDR3: CAIRKEPNTEAFF

V: TRBV6-8
J: TRBJ1-1
D: NA
size: NA
DNA: TGTGCCAGCAGCGACACGTTGATTGAAGCTTTCTTT
CDR3: CASSDTLIEAFF

V: TRBV19
J: TRBJ2-6
D: TRBD2
size: NA
DNA: TGTGCCAGTAGTCGCACTAGCGCTGGGGCCAACGTCCTGACTTTC
CDR3: CASSRTSAGANVLTF

V: TRBV9
J: TRBJ2-1
D: NA
size: medium-sized
DNA: TGTGCCAGCAGCGTATATTCCTCTGGCGGGGCAGGTGAGCAGTTCTTC
CDR3: CASSVYSSGGAGEQFF

V: TRBV9
J: TRBJ2-1
D: TRBD1
size: NA
DNA: TGTGCCAGCAAAAGGACAGGTGACAATGAGCAGTTCTTC
CDR3: CASKRTGDNEQFF

V: TRBV6-8
J: TRBJ2-7
D: NA
size: NA
DNA: TGTGCCAGCAGCCACCCACTTTACGAGCAGTACTTC
CDR3: CASSHPLYEQYF

V: TRBV18
J: TRBJ2-1
D: TRBD1
size: NA
DNA: TGTGCCAGCTCACCACCGTGGGACAGCCACAATGAGCAGTTCTTC
CDR3: CASSPPWDSHNEQFF

V: TRBV6-8
J: TRBJ1-5
D: TRBD1
size: few
DNA: TGTGCCAGCAGTCACAGGGGATATAGCAATCAGCCCCAGCATTTT
CDR3: CASSHRGYSNQPQHF

V: TRBV10-3
J: TRBJ1-4
D: NA
size: medium-sized
DNA: TGTGCCATCAGTGAGTCGAATCTGGATGAAAAACTGTTTTTT
CDR3: CAISESNLDEKLFF

V: TRBV7-8
J: TRBJ2-3
D: TRBD2
size: NA
DNA: TGTGCCAGCAGCCAGGGACTAGCGGGGGGGGTCACAGATACGCAGTATTTT
CDR3: CASSQGLAGGVTDTQYF

V: TRBV30
J: TRBJ1-2
D: TRBD1
size: few
DNA: TGTGCCTGGACCGGGACAGGCGTCGGAGGCTACACCTTC
CDR3: CAWTGTGVGGYTF

V: TRBV10-3
J: TRBJ2-2
D: TRBD2
size: NA
DNA: TGTGCCACCATCGTAGCGGGGGGGGCTTTAGAAACCGGGGAGCTGTTTTTT
CDR3: CATIVAGGALETGELFF

V: TRBV10-2
J: TRBJ2-3
D: NA
size: NA
DNA: TGCGCCAGCAGCTCCGGCTCAGATACGCAGTATTTT
CDR3: CASSSGSDTQYF

V: TRBV5-1
J: TRBJ2-7
D: TRBD1
size: NA
DNA: TGCGCCAGCAGCCGGGACCCCCGGGCAAACAGGGGGCTGGGTGAGCAGTACTTC
CDR3: CASSRDPRANRGLGEQYF

V: TRBV18
J: TRBJ1-1
D: NA
size: few
DNA: TGTGCCAGCTCCACAAGGGCAGGAGAAGCTTTCTTT
CDR3: CASSTRAGEAFF